The 4 T cell receptor beta chains below all came from one sample that was sequenced in a study of blood T cell repertoires in COVID-19. TCRdb's table, derived via immunoSEQ multiplex PCR, lists solely in-frame clones and lacks some. This sample has about 210,000 clones, with 83% found just once. Sequenced input: peripheral blood. Every receptor here comes from a woman aged 40 to 50 with active or convalescent COVID-19.

The V gene is TRBV6-5, the J gene TRBJ1-2; 9 bases match TRBD1. This CDR3 has 14 amino acids. In germline, CDR1 is MNHEY, CDR2 SVGAGI. Germline trimming cut 5 bases from V and 4 bases from J; bases unmatched to any gene: 5. As DNA, the CDR3 is TGTGCCAGCAGTAAGACAGGGGGGGGCTATGGCTACACCTTC. It codes for CASSKTGGGYGYTF.

This clone appeared once. The chain joins TRBV11-3 to TRBJ2-7, with 10 bases fitting TRBD1. CDR1 and CDR2 from the germline V gene are SGHNT and YENEEA. The V gene end was trimmed by 5 bases and the J gene end by 2 bases; junction bases not matched to a gene: 12. The CDR3 totals 17 residues. CDR3 sequence reads: CASSQAVGTGAPYEQYF. CDR3 nucleotides: TGTGCCAGCAGCCAGGCAGTTGGGACAGGGGCGCCCTACGAGCAGTACTTC.

V usage is TRBV7-8 and J usage is TRBJ2-7, with TRBD2 identical over 10 bases. V trimming: 4 bases; J trimming: 2 bases; junction bases outside the gene matches: 11. CDR1 and CDR2 (germline): SGHVS, FQNEAQ. CDR3 length equals 17 residues. The CDR3 loop is CASSSSGSMSPTYEQYF. The CDR3, as DNA: TGTGCCAGCAGCTCTAGCGGGAGCATGTCCCCAACCTACGAGCAGTACTTC.

The V and J genes are TRBV7-9 and TRBJ2-3, with 9 bases matching TRBD1. CDR1 is SEHNR and CDR2 is FQNEAQ in the germline V gene (reference sequence). The CDR3 runs to 16 residues. J gave up 3 bases and V 2 bases, and 6 bases lay outside the gene matches. The CDR3 here is CASSLRTGVGTDTQYF. DNA for the CDR3: TGTGCCAGCAGCTTAAGGACAGGGGTGGGAACAGATACGCAGTATTTT.